One and the same sample provided the 8 T cell receptor beta chains below, sequenced in a study of T cell therapy after organ transplantation. These receptors are not linked to any known antigen. Time point described: 4-8 weeks after completion of therapy. Clones were read by immunoSEQ multiplex PCR, and TCRdb kept only the in-frame ones, dropping some. Found here are 15,000 to 20,000 clones, around 81% of them singletons; the top ten hold roughly a tenth. Sequences were derived from CD8+ T cells from blood, sampled after autologous CMV-specific T cell therapy. Receptors were obtained from a human patient who had received a solid organ transplant and had CMV disease. Certain T cells may be donor cells from the graft.

This clone was recorded once. The CDR3 DNA reads TGTGCCAGCAGTGGATCCGGGACTAGCGGAACCTATGTACCCTACGAGCAGTACTTC. It codes for CASSGSGTSGTYVPYEQYF. The rearrangement joins TRBV6-1 to TRBJ2-7; 11 bases line up with TRBD2. With 4 bases clipped from V and 2 bases from J, the junction kept 16 bases outside the gene matches. The CDR3 contains 19 residues. Germline CDR1 MNHNS, CDR2 SASEGT.

J is TRBJ2-1 and V is TRBV7-9, with 10 bases fitting TRBD2. The CDR3 runs to 14 residues. V shed 3 bases, J shed 5 bases, and the junction held 1 base outside the gene matches. The V gene's germline CDR1 is SEHNR and CDR2 FQNEAQ (reference sequence). CDR3 amino acids: CASSFLAGDNEQFF. The CDR3 DNA reads TGTGCCAGCAGCTTTCTAGCGGGGGACAATGAGCAGTTCTTC.

The chain joins TRBV6-4 to TRBJ2-1; 10 bases are a match to TRBD1. V gave up 8 bases and J gave up 5 bases; unmatched junction bases: 3. Germline V CDR1 and CDR2: MRHNA, SNTAGT. This CDR3 has 13 residues. CDR3 DNA: TGTGCCAGCGGGACAGGGGCTCACAATGAGCAGTTCTTC. This sequence encodes CASGTGAHNEQFF.

The chain uses TRBV15 and TRBJ2-7; D remains unclear. The germline V gene has CDR1 LNHNV and CDR2 YYDKDF (reference sequence). CDR3 size: 11 residues. Trimming cost V 5 bases and J 5 bases, with 7 bases left between them. Here the CDR3 DNA reads TGTGCCACCAGCCTGGGAAACGAGCAGTACTTC. Translating it yields CATSLGNEQYF.

By its share, this clone is medium-sized. The chain uses TRBV5-1 and TRBJ1-4, with 11 bases lining up with TRBD1. J lost 7 bases, V lost 4 bases, and 6 bases had no gene match. Looked up from germline, CDR1 is SGHRS and CDR2 is YFSETQ. CDR3 length: 15 residues. CDR3 DNA: TGCGCCAGCAGCGTAGGACAGGGGGCGCCTGAAAAACTGTTTTTT. Translated, it gives CASSVGQGAPEKLFF.

This clone appeared a single time. This chain uses TRBV6-6 with TRBJ2-1, with D possibly matching TRBD2 (5 bases). Trimming removed 8 bases at V and 1 base at J, with 15 bases between. The germline V gene has CDR1 MNHNY and CDR2 SVGAGI (reference sequence). The CDR3 consists of 15 residues. In nucleotides, the CDR3 is TGTGCCAGCGGCGAGGGCCTTAATTCCTACAATGAGCAGTTCTTC. Encoded protein: CASGEGLNSYNEQFF.

This rearrangement joins TRBV9 to TRBJ1-5; unclear D gene. The germline V gene has CDR1 SGDLS and CDR2 YYNGEE. The CDR3 sequence is 8 residues long. The germline V and J ends were trimmed by 5 bases and 9 bases, with 0 bases remaining between them. CDR3 DNA: TGTGCCAGCAGGCCCCAGCATTTT. Translation: CASRPQHF.

J is TRBJ1-6 and V is TRBV30; maybe TRBD1 (5 bases). The CDR3 runs to 17 residues. The germline gives CDR1 GTSNPN, CDR2 SVGIG (reference sequence). Trimming left V 0 bases short and J 6 bases short, with 18 bases between. CDR3 DNA sequence: TGTGCCTGGAGTGTACCAGGGACCTCTGGGAGTAATTCACCCCTCCACTTT. This codes for CAWSVPGTSGSNSPLHF.